This paragraph covers one TCR beta chain sequence. No cognate antigen has been identified for it. Base-call qualities are not available, and no considerably larger clone is one nucleotide away. The intended sense of this specimen's time point label: about 28 days (+/-7) after the second vaccine dose. AZD1222 recipients given second doses at about 4 weeks or at about 12 weeks were pooled, since spike-specific TCR depth and breadth were not found to differ between the two schedules. Vaccinee samples were obtained from the UK trials COV001 and COV002, which included a single-blind randomized controlled phase 2/3 trial of AZD1222 (ChAdOx1 nCoV-19) in healthy adults. For TCRbeta chain sequencing, PBMC samples from trial participants were taken at day 0 and at day 28 after the second dose. This sample was taken from a study of T cell responses to AZD1222 COVID-19 vaccine (dated by TCRdb to the early 2020s). The study in broad terms: TCR sequencing was performed for 230 to 250 trial participants, of whom 200 to 210 were given two doses of AZD1222 and around 25 were given two doses of MenACWY control vaccine. Trial participants were enrolled by age into subgroups of 18-55, 56-69 and 70-plus years, and around 140, 26 and 57 TCR-sequenced participants, respectively, were included in these subgroups. General findings and caveats noted by the study authors: Participants were mostly white British, with more females than males. The authors suggested clonal diversity may have been underestimated. Reportedly, close to half of the unique spike-specific TCRs recognized epitopes lying outside the regions that are mutated in the B.1.351 and B.1.1.7 variants. Vaccine-associated CD4 TCRs spanned the whole spike protein, with dominant responses in regions 160-218 and 743-854. Conclusions about previously exposed vaccinees are limited because only a handful of AZD1222 recipients were SARS-CoV-2 seropositive at baseline. No day 14 peak-response samples were available, so repertoires were characterized only after the peak T cell response. In the small 56-69-year group, the increase in depth fell short of significance, most likely because of low power. After two AZD1222 doses, spike-specific TCR breadth and depth were significantly higher than at day 0 and than in MenACWY recipients.

The V and J ends are trimmed by 4 bases and 3 bases, leaving 10 bases between them. From the cysteine through the phenylalanine, the CDR3 covers 14 amino acids. Only CDR3 DNA is held: 42 bases, read in frame from base 1. The germline V gene (reference sequence) provides CDR1 LGHDT and CDR2 YNNKEL. The CDR3 regions of human TCRbeta chains were analyzed by immunosequencing. On the study's bioinformatics: TCRs in the repertoires were matched against a reference library of SARS-CoV-2-specific TCRs that had been generated with the MIRA antigen-specificity platform. Breadth was defined as the fraction of unique TCRs that were SARS-CoV-2-associated. Depth was defined as the fraction of total T cells that were SARS-CoV-2-associated. Each spike-specific TCR was assigned to its reactive spike region and to a CD4 or CD8 class using the MIRA data. Log10-transformed breadth and depth values were compared by one-way ANOVA with Sidak's multiple comparisons tests. TCRdb obtained this table from immuneACCESS and retained in-frame rearrangements with V and J assigned. These tables miss some clones; where compared with another copy, unresolved V genes account for less than half of the shortfall, and the remainder is unexplained. Clonal size and the V and J genes are those of that table, whereas D and trimming came from the DNA. The sample table lists 90,000 or so clones, 70% to 90% of them with a count of one. The top ten clones comprise roughly 5% of the sample.

The starting material was peripheral blood, obtained 28 days after the second AZD1222 dose. The V and J genes are TRBV3-1 (or the pseudogene TRBV3-2) and TRBJ1-5, with no reliable assignment of the D segment. The source of this sequence is an adult who received the AZD1222 COVID-19 vaccine. The sequence in DNA is TGTGCCAGCAGCCCAGGACCGTACAATCAGCCCCAGCATTTT. Its protein is CASSPGPYNQPQHF.